This T cell receptor beta chain was observed in a study of blood T cell repertoires in COVID-19. Study-level background: The samples span acute and convalescent COVID-19 from the United States, Italy and Spain.

The CDR3 is made up of 16 amino acids. V dropped 5 bases and J dropped 0; count of bases not matched to a gene: 7. Looked up from germline, CDR1 is SGHTA and CDR2 is FQGTGA. In the study's own analysis: Reference gene primer amplification gave nucleated cell count estimates. Method: immunoSEQ multiplex PCR; TCRdb's copy keeps in-frame clones and lacks some. V, J and clone size are those of that table, while D and trimming were read from the DNA. The repertoire holds roughly 180,000 clones, 80% seen once, with roughly an eighth in the top ten. All exposed participants met a person with COVID-19 within 2 weeks before entering the study.

This sequence was found in a man in his sixties who had been exposed to COVID-19. Sequencing was done on a sample of PBMCs or T cells enriched from blood (not recorded which). V usage is TRBV7-3 and J usage is TRBJ2-1, with 7 bases fitting TRBD1. The CDR3 DNA sequence: TGTGCCAGCAGCCCACGGGCAGGGGGCTCCTACAATGAGCAGTTCTTC. Amino acids: CASSPRAGGSYNEQFF.